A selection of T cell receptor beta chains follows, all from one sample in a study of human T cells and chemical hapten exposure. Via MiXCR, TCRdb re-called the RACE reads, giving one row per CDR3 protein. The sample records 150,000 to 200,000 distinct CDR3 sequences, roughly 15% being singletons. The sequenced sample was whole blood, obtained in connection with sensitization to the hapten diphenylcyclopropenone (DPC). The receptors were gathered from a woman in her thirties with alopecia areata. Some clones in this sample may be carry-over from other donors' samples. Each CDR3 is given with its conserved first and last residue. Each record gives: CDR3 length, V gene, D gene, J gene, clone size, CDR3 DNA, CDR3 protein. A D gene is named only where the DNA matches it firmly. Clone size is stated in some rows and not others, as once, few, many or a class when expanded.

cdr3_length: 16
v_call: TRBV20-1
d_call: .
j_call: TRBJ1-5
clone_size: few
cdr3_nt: TGCAGTGCTAGGTCCCGTGAAGGGCGCAGCAATCAGCCCCAGCATTTT
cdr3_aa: CSARSREGRSNQPQHF

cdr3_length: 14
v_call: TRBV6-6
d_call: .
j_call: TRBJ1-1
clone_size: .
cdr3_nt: TGTGCCAGCATTACATTAGGGGGGTCCACTGAAGCTTTCTTT
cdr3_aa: CASITLGGSTEAFF

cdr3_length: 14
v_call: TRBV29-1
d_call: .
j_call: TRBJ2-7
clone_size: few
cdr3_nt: TGCAGCGTGGTCGCGCGGGATAATCCCTACGAGCAGTACTTC
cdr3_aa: CSVVARDNPYEQYF

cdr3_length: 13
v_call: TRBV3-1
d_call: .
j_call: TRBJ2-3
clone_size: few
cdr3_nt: TGTGCCAGCAGCCAAAACCCGGGAGATACGCAGTATTTT
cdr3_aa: CASSQNPGDTQYF

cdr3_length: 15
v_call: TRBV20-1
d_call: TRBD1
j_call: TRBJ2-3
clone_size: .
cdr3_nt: TGCAGTGCTAGCCCCAGGACAGGTGGGGCAGATACGCAGTATTTT
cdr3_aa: CSASPRTGGADTQYF

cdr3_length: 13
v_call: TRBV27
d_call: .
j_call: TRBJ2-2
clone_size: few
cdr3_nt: TGTGCCAGCAGTTTAGGGCGGACCGGGGAGCTGTTTTTT
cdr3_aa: CASSLGRTGELFF

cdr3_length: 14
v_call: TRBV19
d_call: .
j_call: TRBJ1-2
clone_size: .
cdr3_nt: TGTGCCACCAAAAATAGTCGAACCTACTATGGCTACACCTTC
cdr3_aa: CATKNSRTYYGYTF

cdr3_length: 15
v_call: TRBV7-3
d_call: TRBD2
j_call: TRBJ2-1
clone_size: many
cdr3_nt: TGTGCCAGCAGTCAATCGGGAGGGGTCTACAATGAGCAGTTCTTC
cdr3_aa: CASSQSGGVYNEQFF

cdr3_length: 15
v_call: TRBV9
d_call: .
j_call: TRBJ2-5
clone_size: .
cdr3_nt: TGTGCCAGCAGCGTAGAACCCGGCGCGGCAGAGACCCAGTACTTC
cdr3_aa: CASSVEPGAAETQYF

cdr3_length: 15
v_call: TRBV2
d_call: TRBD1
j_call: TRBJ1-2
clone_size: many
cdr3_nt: TGTGCCAGCAGCCCCGACAGGGTACCTGTCTATGGCTACACCTTC
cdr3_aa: CASSPDRVPVYGYTF

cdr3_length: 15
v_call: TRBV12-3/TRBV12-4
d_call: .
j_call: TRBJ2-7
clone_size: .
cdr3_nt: TGTGCCAGCAGTTTGGCGGGACAGATCAGGGGCGAGCAGTACTTC
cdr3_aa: CASSLAGQIRGEQYF

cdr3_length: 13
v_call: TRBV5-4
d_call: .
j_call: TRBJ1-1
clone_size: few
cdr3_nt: TGTGCCAGCAGCTTGGAGACAGTTAGTGAAGCTTTCTTT
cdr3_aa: CASSLETVSEAFF

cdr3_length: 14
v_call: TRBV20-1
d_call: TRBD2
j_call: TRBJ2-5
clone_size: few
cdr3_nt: TGCAGTGCTAGTCCGTCTAGCGGCCCGGAGACCCAGTACTTC
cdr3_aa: CSASPSSGPETQYF

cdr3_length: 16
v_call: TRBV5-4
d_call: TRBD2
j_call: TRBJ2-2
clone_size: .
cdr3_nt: TGTGCCAGCAGCAGAACTAGCGTCCCGAACACCGGGGAGCTGTTTTTT
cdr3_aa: CASSRTSVPNTGELFF

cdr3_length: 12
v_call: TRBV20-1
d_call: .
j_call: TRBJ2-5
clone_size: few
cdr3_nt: TGCAGTGCAGTTAGCGGCCCGGAGACCCAGTACTTC
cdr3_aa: CSAVSGPETQYF

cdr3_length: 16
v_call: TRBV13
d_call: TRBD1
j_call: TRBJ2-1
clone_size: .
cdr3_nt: TGTGCCAGCACCAACAGGGGTGCGCATATCTACAATGAGCAGTTCTTC
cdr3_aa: CASTNRGAHIYNEQFF

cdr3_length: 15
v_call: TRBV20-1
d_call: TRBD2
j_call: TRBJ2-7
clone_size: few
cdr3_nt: TGCAGTGCGGAAGACCGACTAGCGGGAGTCTACGAGCAGTACTTC
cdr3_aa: CSAEDRLAGVYEQYF

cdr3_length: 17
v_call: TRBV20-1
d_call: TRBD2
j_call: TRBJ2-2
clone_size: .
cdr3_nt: TGCAGTGCTAGGCCCCTAGCGGGAGCGGGTAGCACCGGGGAGCTGTTTTTT
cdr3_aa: CSARPLAGAGSTGELFF

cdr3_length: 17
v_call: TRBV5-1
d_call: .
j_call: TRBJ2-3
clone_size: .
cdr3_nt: TGCGCCAGCAGACCAAGGCCAGGGGTCACTAGCACAGATACGCAGTATTTT
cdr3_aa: CASRPRPGVTSTDTQYF

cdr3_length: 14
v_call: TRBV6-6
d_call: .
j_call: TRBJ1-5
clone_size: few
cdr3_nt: TGTGCCAGCAGAAATACGCAGGGAGATCAGCCCCAGCATTTT
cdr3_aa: CASRNTQGDQPQHF

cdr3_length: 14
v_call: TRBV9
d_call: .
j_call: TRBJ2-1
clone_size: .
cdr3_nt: TGTGCCAGCAGCAAATGGGCCCGGCACAATGAGCAGTTCTTC
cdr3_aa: CASSKWARHNEQFF

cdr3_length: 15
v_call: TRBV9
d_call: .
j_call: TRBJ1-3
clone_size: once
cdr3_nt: TGTGCCAGCAGCGTAGGAGCAGCCTCTGGAAACACCATATATTTT
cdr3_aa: CASSVGAASGNTIYF

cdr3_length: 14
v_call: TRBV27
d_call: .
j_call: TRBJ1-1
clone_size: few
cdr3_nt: TGTGCCAGCAGTCCCGGAGGATGGTATACTGAAGCTTTCTTT
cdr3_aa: CASSPGGWYTEAFF

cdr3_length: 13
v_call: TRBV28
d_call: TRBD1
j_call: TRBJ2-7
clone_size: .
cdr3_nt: TGTGCCAGCATAGGGACAGCCTCCTACGAGCAGTACTTC
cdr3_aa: CASIGTASYEQYF

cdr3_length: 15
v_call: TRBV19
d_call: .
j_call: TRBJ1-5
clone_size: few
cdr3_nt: TGTGCCAGTAGCCAAGACGCGGGGGCAAATCAGCCCCAGCATTTT
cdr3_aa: CASSQDAGANQPQHF

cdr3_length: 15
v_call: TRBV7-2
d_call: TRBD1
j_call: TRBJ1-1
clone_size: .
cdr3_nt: TGTGCCAGCAGCTTGAGGACAGGGGTAAACACTGAAGCTTTCTTT
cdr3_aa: CASSLRTGVNTEAFF

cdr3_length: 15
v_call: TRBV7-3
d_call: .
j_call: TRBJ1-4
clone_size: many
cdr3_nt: TGTGCCAGCAGCTTAAAACCAGGGGAAGATGAAAAACTGTTTTTT
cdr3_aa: CASSLKPGEDEKLFF

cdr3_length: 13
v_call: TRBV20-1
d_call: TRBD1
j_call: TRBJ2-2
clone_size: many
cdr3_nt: TGCAGTGCTTCAGGGGGCCCCACCGGGGAGCTGTTTTTT
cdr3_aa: CSASGGPTGELFF

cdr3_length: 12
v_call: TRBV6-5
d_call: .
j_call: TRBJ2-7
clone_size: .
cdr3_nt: TGTGCCAGCAGTGAGGTGGGGTACGAGCAGTACTTC
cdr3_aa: CASSEVGYEQYF

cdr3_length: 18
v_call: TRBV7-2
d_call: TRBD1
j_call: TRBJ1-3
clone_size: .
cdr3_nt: TGTGCCAGCAGCTTAGTTGCAGGGGGCTGGTCTGCGGGAAACACCATATATTTT
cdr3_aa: CASSLVAGGWSAGNTIYF

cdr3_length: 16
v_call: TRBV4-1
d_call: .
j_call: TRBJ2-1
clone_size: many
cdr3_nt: TGCGCCAGCAGCCAAAGTCCGAGAATTTTAAACAATGAGCAGTTCTTC
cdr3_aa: CASSQSPRILNNEQFF

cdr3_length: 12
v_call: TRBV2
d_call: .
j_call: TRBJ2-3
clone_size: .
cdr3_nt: TGTGCCAGCAGTCGGAGGAGGGATACGCAGTATTTT
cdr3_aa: CASSRRRDTQYF

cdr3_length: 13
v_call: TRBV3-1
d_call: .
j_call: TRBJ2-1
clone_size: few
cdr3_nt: TGTGCCAGCAGCCAAGACCTCAGGGGAAGGGAGTTCTTC
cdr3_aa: CASSQDLRGREFF

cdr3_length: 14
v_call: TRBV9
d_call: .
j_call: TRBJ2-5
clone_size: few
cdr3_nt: TGTGCCAGCAGCGTAGGATTGGTAGGTGAGACCCAGTACTTC
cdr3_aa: CASSVGLVGETQYF

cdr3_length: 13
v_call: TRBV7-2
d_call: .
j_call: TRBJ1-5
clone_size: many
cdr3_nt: TGTGCCAGCAGCTTAGGACTCAGGGGTACCCAGCATTTT
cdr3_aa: CASSLGLRGTQHF

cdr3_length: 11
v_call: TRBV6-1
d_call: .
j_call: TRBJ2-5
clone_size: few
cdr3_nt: TGTGCCAGCAGTGAACAACTGTCCCAGTACTTC
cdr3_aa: CASSEQLSQYF

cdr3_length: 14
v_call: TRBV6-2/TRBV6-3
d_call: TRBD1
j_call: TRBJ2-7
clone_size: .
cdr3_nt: TGTGCCAGCAGAATTAACAGGGGATTCAACGAGCAGTACTTC
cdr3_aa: CASRINRGFNEQYF

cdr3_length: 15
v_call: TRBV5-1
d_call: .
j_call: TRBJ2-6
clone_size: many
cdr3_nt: TGCGCCAGCAGCTTGGGGGCCGGGGGCGCCAACGTCCTGACTTTC
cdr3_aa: CASSLGAGGANVLTF

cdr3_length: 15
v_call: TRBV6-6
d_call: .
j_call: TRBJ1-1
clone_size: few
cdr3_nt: TGTGCCAGCAGTCTTCTCAGGGGTTTGAACACTGAAGCTTTCTTT
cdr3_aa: CASSLLRGLNTEAFF

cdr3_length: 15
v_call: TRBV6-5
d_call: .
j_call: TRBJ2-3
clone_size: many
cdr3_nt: TGTGCCAGCAGTTTTGGGACTGGGGACACAGATACGCAGTATTTT
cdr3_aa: CASSFGTGDTDTQYF

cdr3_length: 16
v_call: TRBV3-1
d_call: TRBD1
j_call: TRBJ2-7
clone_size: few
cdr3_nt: TGTGCCAGCAGCCAGGGTTTGTCGGGACAGGGGAACGAGCAGTACTTC
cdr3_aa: CASSQGLSGQGNEQYF